The 15 T cell receptor beta chains in this list originate from one sample, sequenced in a study of T-cell memory formation after mild COVID-19. TCRdb recomputed calls from the 5' RACE reads with MiXCR, one row per CDR3 protein. The repertoire has about 130,000 distinct CDR3 sequences, approximately 5.9% of them found once; the top ten carry roughly 2%. Sample: PBMCs or a T cell subset sorted from them (not recorded which). Receptor source: an adult woman who had mild COVID-19 (a few samples of this study predate the infection). Cell type and time point are not known.

Comments on this clonotype: A much larger clone differs by one base, so this may be a read error. The chain is built from TRBV5-1 and TRBJ2-1; D not certain. The CDR3 runs to 12 residues. Per germline, CDR1 SGHRS and CDR2 YFSETQ. Trimming stripped 0 bases from V and 8 bases from J, with 6 bases between. CDR3 coding DNA: TGCGCCAGCAGCTTGGTGATTGATGAGCAGTTCTTC. Protein sequence: CASSLVIDEQFF.

There are a few counts of this clonotype. V gene TRBV12-3 or TRBV12-4 combines with J gene TRBJ2-5; D gene uncertain. CDR3 length equals 13 residues. The V end lost 3 bases, the J end lost 4 bases, and 9 bases lay between the germline ends. CDR3 nucleotide sequence: TGTGCCAGCAGTTTTGGCTGGGGAGAGACCCAGTACTTC. Amino acids: CASSFGWGETQYF.

Only a few counts were recorded for this clonotype. The chain joins TRBV6-5 to TRBJ2-1; TRBD1 aligns across 8 bases. This CDR3 comprises 16 residues. Losses at the gene ends were 2 bases for V and 1 base for J; bases not matched to a gene: 4. Germline V gives CDR1 MNHEY, CDR2 SVGAGI. CDR3 nucleotide sequence: TGTGCCAGCAGTTACCAGGGGGCCAGGTCCTACAATGAGCAGTTCTTC. It yields the protein CASSYQGARSYNEQFF.

This chain links TRBV10-3 with TRBJ1-4, with D possibly TRBD1 on 5 matching bases. Germline CDR1 ENHRY, CDR2 SYGVKD. The CDR3 has 14 amino acids. V was trimmed by 2 bases and J by 3 bases, leaving 7 bases between them. CDR3 in amino acids: CAISERGANEKLFF. CDR3 nucleotides: TGTGCCATCAGTGAGAGGGGAGCTAATGAAAAACTGTTTTTT.

This clonotype was seen only a few times. This chain joins TRBV12-3 or TRBV12-4 and TRBJ2-1; 10 positions agree with TRBD2. Trimming removed 5 bases from V and 6 bases from J; junction bases left unmatched: 4. The CDR3 spans 14 residues. The CDR3 reads CASSGTSEFNEQFF. The CDR3 bases are TGTGCCAGCAGTGGGACTAGCGAGTTCAATGAGCAGTTCTTC.

The sample holds a few counts of this clonotype. The chain carries TRBV14 and TRBJ2-1, with D hard to call. V lost 1 base and J 2 bases, leaving 12 bases between the germline ends. This CDR3 has 16 residues. CDR1 and CDR2 from the germline V gene are SGHDN and FVKESK. The CDR3 region has the DNA TGTGCCAGCAGCCAAGGGGCCCTCAGGACCTACAATGAGCAGTTCTTC. Translated: CASSQGALRTYNEQFF.

This clonotype was found many times. The chain joins TRBV5-1 to TRBJ2-5; D is uncertain. The V gene lost 0 bases and the J gene lost 2 bases, with 11 bases spanning the gap. The CDR3 totals 15 residues. Germline CDR1 SGHRS, CDR2 YFSETQ. The CDR3 DNA reads TGCGCCAGCAGCTTGGTGGCCGGCATTCAAGAGACCCAGTACTTC. As protein: CASSLVAGIQETQYF.

The V gene is TRBV6-2 or TRBV6-3, the J gene TRBJ2-6, with D hard to call. The germline gives CDR1 MNHEY, CDR2 SVGEGT. V was clipped by 3 bases and J by 0 bases, with 6 bases between them. This CDR3 contains 15 residues. Here the CDR3 reads CASSYGGSGANVLTF. The CDR3 region has the DNA TGTGCCAGCAGTTATGGCGGCTCTGGGGCCAACGTCCTGACTTTC.

In its sample, this clonotype was seen a few times. V usage is TRBV6-6 and J usage is TRBJ2-6; TRBD2 aligns across 8 bases. Germline CDR1 and CDR2: MNHNY and SVGAGI (reference sequence). V lost 8 bases and J lost 4; bases outside the gene matches: 16. The CDR3 loop spans 18 amino acids. In nucleotides, the CDR3 is TGTGCCAGCCGCGAACACCGGGGGGGGGCTGCAGGGGCCAACGTCCTGACTTTC. Translated: CASREHRGGAAGANVLTF.

The chain has TRBV4-3 and TRBJ2-1; 8 bases are shared with TRBD2. The CDR3 has 15 residues. V trimming: 2 bases; J trimming: 7 bases; junction bases outside the gene matches: 7. Germline V CDR1 and CDR2: LGHNA, YSLEER. The chain's CDR3 is CASSQTGLVGNEQFF. For the CDR3, the DNA is TGCGCCAGCAGCCAAACGGGACTAGTCGGGAATGAGCAGTTCTTC.

The chain carries TRBV5-1 and TRBJ2-1; 11 nucleotides match TRBD2. The assigned J gene may be wrong: the sequence end matches TRBJ2-5 better. The CDR3 is made up of 16 amino acids. Germline V gene data show CDR1 as SGHRS and CDR2 as YFSETQ. The CDR3 reads CASSSLAGGDRETQYF. The CDR3, as DNA: TGCGCCAGCAGCTCCTTAGCGGGAGGGGACCGAGAGACCCAGTACTTC.

The rearrangement links TRBV4-2 to TRBJ1-3; possibly TRBD1 for D (5 bases). With 4 bases removed from V and 4 bases from J, the gap between germline ends came to 11 bases. CDR1 and CDR2 (germline): LGHNA, YNFKEQ. This CDR3 is built from 14 residues. This CDR3 reads CASSLPGGGNTIYF. The CDR3 DNA follows: TGTGCCAGCAGCCTTCCGGGGGGAGGAAACACCATATATTTT.

This chain links TRBV12-3 or TRBV12-4 with TRBJ1-1, with a weak D call TRBD1 (5 bases). The V end was cut by 5 bases, the J end by 5 bases, with 15 bases between. This CDR3 spans 14 amino acids. The CDR3 loop reads CASSGGPSATEAFF. In DNA, the CDR3 is TGTGCCAGCAGTGGGGGACCGAGCGCGACTGAAGCTTTCTTT.

As concerns this clonotype: One base away lies a much larger clone, so this may be a sequencing read error. V usage is TRBV20-1 and J usage is TRBJ2-5, with 8 bases identical to TRBD2. There are 16 residues in the CDR3. Trimming removed 0 bases from V and 0 bases from J; junction bases left unmatched: 6. Germline V gives CDR1 DFQATT, CDR2 SNEGSKA (reference sequence). The CDR3 nucleotides are TGCAGTGCTAGAGATGTGGGCGGGAGGTACCAAGAGACCCAGTACTTC. Translated, it gives CSARDVGGRYQETQYF.

The chain recombines TRBV6-6 with TRBJ2-3; TRBD2 matches 10 bases. CDR3 length: 13 residues. Germline V gene lookup returns CDR1 MNHNY and CDR2 SVGAGI (reference sequence). After removal of 9 bases from V and 2 bases from J, the junction contained 2 bases not matched to a gene. The CDR3 nucleotides are TGTGCCAGTAGCGGGAGGAACACAGATACGCAGTATTTT. Protein product: CASSGRNTDTQYF.